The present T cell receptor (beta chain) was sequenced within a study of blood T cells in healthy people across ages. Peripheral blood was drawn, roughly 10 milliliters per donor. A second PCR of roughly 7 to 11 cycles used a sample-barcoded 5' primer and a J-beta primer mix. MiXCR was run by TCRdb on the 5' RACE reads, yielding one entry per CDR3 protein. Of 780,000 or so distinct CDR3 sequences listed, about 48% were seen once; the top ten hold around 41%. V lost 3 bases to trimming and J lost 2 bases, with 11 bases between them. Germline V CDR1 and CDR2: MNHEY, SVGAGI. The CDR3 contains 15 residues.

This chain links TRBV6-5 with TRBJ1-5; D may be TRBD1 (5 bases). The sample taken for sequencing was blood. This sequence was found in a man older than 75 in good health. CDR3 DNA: TGTGCCAGCAGTTATGGAGGGGTAGGCAATCAGCCCCAGCATTTT. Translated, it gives CASSYGGVGNQPQHF.